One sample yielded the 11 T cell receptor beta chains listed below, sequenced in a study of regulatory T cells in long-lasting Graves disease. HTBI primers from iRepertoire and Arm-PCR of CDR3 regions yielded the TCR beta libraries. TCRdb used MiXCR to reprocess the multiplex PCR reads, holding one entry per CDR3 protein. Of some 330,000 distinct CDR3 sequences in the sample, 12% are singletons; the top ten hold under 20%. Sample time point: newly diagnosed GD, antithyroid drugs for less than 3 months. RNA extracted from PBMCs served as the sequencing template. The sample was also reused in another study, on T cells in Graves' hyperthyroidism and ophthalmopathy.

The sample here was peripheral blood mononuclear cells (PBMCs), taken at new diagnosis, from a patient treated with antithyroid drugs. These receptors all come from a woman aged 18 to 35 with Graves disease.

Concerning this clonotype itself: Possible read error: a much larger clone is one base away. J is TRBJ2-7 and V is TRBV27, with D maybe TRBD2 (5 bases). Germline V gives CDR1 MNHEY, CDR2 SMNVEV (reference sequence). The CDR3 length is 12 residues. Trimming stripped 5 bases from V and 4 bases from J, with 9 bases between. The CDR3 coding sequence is TGTGCCAGCAGTGACGGGGAGTACGAGCAGTACGTC. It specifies CASSDGEYEQYV.

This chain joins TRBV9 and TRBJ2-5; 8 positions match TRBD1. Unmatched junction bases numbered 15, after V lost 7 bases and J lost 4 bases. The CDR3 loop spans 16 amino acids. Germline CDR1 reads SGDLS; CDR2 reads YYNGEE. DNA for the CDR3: TGTGCCAGCGGCGCCCACAGGGGGTCCCCGGGAGAGACCCAGTACTTC. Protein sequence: CASGAHRGSPGETQYF.

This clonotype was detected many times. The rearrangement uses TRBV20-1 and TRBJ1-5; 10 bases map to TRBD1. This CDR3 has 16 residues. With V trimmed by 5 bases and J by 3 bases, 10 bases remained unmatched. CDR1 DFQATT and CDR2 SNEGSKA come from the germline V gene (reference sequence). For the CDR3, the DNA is TGCAGTGCTTTCCCCTCCGGGACAGGGGACAATCAGCCCCAGCATTTT. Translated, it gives CSAFPSGTGDNQPQHF.

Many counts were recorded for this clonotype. For the CDR3, the DNA is TGTGCCAGCAGCCCTTCTCCCAGCTATGGCTACACCTTC. It is translated as CASSPSPSYGYTF. The chain is built from TRBV11-1 and TRBJ1-2; D is unresolved. Trimming shortened V by 5 bases and J by 4 bases, and 11 bases separated the two germline ends. The CDR3 loop spans 13 amino acids. The germline gives CDR1 SGHAT, CDR2 FQDESV (reference sequence).

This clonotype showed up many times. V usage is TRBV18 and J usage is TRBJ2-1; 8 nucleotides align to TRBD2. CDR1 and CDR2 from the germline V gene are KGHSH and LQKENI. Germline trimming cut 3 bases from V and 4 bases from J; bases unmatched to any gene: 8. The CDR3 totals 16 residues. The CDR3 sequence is CASSPGREGLYNEQFF. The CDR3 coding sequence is TGTGCCAGCTCACCGGGACGGGAGGGCTTATACAATGAGCAGTTCTTC.

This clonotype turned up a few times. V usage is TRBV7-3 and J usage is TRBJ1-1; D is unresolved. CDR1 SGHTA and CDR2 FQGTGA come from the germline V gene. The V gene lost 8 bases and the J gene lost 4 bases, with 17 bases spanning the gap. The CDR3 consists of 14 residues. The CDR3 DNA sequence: TGTGCCAGCGGAAATGGGAATCGTGGCACTGAAGCTTTCTTT. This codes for CASGNGNRGTEAFF.

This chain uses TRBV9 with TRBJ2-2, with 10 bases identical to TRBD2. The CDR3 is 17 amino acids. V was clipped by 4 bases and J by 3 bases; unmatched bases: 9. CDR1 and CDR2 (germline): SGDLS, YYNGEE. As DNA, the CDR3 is TGTGCCAGCAGCTTTGATATAGCGGGAGGCGACACCGGGGAGCTGTTTTTT. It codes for CASSFDIAGGDTGELFF.

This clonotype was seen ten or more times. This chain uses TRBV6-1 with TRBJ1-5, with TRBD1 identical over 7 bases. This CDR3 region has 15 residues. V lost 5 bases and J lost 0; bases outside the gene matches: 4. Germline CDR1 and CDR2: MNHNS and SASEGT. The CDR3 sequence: CASSKGQTSNQPQHF. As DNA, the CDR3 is TGTGCCAGCAGTAAGGGACAGACTAGCAATCAGCCCCAGCATTTT.

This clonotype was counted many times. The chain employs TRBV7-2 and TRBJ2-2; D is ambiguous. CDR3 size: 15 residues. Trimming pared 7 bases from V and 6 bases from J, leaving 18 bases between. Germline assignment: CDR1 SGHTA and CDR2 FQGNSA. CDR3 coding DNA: TGTGCCAGCACCGACGTCCACGGCAAAGCCGGGGAGCTGTTTTTT. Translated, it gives CASTDVHGKAGELFF.

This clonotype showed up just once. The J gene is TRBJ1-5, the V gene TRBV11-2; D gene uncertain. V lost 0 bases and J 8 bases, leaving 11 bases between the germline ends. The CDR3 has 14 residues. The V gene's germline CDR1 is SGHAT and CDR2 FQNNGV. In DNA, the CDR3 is TGTGCCAGCAGCTTAGAAGGCGGGAGGGAGCCCCAGCATTTT. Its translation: CASSLEGGREPQHF.

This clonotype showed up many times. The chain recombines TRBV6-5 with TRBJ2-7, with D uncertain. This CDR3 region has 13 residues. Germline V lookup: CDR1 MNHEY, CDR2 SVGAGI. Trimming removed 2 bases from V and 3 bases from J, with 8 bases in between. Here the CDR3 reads CASSYGRYYEQYV. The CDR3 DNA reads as TGTGCCAGCAGTTACGGACGGTACTACGAGCAGTACGTC.